This T cell receptor (beta chain) was obtained from a study of shared clonotypes between healthy human individuals. A CD45RA+ naive subset and a CD45RA-negative memory subset were split from CD4+ cells. CDR1 SGHVS and CDR2 FNYEAQ come from the germline V gene. V lost 3 bases and J lost 4, with 3 bases in between. The CDR3 sequence is 12 residues long. The protocol was immunoSEQ multiplex PCR, while the TCRdb copy is restricted to in-frame clones and leaves out a portion. This sample has approximately 1.5 million clones, with 95% to 99% found just once. The study's findings and limits: The study drew on few donors, limiting represented genetic and exposure-history diversity.

This clone appeared a few times. The antigen remains unidentified. Other DNA sequences within the sample encode an identical CDR3. The clonotype comes from a man aged 25 to 45 in good health. Specimen: naive CD4+ T cells sorted from blood. As to subset: CD45RA+ positively selected. The V gene is TRBV7-6, the J gene TRBJ2-2; D gene uncertain. The CDR3: CASSLSTGELFF. CDR3 DNA: TGTGCCAGCAGCTTGAGCACCGGGGAGCTGTTTTTT.